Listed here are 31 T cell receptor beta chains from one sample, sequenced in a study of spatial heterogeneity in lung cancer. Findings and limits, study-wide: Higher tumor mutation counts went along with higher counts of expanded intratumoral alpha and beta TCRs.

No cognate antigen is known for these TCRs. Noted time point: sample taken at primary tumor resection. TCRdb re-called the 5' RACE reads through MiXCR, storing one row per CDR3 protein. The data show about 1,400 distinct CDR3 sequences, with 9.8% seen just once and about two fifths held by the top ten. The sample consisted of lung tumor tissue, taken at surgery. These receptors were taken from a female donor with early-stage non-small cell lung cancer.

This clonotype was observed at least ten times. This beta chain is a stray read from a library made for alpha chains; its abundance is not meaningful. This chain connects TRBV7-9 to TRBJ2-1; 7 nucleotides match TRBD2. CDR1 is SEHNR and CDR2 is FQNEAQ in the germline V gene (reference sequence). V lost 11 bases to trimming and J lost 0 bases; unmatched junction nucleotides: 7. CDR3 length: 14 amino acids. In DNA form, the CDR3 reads TGTGCCGGCCGCGGGGGAGTCTCCTACAATGAGCAGTTCTTC. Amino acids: CAGRGGVSYNEQFF.

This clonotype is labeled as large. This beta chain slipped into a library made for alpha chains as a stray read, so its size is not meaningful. This CDR3 is CAISFGTADSYEQYF. As DNA, the CDR3 is TGTGCCATCAGCTTTGGGACAGCCGATTCCTACGAGCAGTACTTC. The gene calls are TRBV10-3 and TRBJ2-7; 7 nucleotides line up with TRBD1. In germline, CDR1 is ENHRY, CDR2 SYGVKD. The V segment lost 6 bases and the J segment 1 base; nucleotides outside the gene matches: 9. CDR3 length: 15 residues.

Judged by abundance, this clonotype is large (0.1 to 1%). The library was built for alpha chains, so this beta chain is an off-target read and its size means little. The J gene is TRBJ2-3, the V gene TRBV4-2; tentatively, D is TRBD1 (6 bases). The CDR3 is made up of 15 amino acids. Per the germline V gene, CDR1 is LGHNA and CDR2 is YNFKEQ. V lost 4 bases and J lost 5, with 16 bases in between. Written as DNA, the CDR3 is TGTGCCAGCAGCCCCTCCGATAGGGGGAGAGATACGCAGTATTTT. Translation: CASSPSDRGRDTQYF.

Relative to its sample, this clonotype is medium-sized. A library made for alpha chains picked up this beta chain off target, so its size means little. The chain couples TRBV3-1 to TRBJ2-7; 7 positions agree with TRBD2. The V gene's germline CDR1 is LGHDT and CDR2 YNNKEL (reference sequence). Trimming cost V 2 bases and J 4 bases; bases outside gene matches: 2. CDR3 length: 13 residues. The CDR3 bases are TGTGCCAGCAGCCAAACTAGCGAATACGAGCAGTACTTC. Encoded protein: CASSQTSEYEQYF.

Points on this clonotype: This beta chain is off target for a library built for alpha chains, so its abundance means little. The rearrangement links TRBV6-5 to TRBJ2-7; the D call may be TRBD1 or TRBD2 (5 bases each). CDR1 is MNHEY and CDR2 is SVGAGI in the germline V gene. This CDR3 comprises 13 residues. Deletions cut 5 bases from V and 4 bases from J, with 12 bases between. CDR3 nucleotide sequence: TGTGCCAGCAGTCGCCGGGGCGTTTACGAGCAGTACTTC. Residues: CASSRRGVYEQYF.

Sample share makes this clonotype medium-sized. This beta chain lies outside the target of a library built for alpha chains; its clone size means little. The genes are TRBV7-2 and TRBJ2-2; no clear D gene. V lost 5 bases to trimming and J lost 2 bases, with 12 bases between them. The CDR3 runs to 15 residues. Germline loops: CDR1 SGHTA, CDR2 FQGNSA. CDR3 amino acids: CASSRALVNTGELFF. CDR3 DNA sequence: TGTGCCAGCAGCCGCGCCCTGGTCAACACCGGGGAGCTGTTTTTT.

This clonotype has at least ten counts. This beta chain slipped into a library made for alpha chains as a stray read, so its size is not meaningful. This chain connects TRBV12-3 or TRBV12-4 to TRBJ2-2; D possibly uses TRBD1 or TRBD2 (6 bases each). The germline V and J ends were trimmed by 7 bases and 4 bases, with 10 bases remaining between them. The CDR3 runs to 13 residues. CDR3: CASTGASTGELFF. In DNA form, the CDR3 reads TGTGCCAGCACGGGGGCTAGCACCGGGGAGCTGTTTTTT.

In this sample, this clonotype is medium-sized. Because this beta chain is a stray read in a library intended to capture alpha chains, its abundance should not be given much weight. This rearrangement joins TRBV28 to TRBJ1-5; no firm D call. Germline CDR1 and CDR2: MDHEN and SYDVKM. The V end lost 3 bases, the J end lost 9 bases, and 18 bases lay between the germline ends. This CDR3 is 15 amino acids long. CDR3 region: CASSLRTARMRPQHF. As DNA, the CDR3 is TGTGCCAGCAGTTTGAGGACGGCGAGAATGCGGCCCCAGCATTTT.

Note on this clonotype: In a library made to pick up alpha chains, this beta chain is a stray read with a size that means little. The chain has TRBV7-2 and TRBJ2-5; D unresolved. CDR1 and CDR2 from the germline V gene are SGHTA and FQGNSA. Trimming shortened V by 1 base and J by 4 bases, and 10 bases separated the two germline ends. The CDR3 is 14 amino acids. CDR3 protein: CASSLDVAIETQYF. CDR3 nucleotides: TGTGCCAGCAGCTTAGATGTCGCGATAGAGACCCAGTACTTC.

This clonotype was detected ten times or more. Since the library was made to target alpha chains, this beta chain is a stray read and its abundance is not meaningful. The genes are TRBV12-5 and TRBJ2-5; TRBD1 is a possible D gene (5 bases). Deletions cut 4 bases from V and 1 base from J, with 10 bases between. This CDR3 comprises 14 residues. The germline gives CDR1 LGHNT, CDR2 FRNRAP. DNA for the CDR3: TGTGCTAGTGGTTCCCGACAGACCCAAGAGACCCAGTACTTC. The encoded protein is CASGSRQTQETQYF.

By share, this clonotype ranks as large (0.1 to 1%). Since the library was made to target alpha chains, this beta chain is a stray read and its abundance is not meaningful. The CDR3 region has the DNA TGTGCCAGCAGGAAAGCGACAGGGGATGATCTGTTCTTC. Encoded protein: CASRKATGDDLFF. The genes are TRBV6-1 and TRBJ2-1, with 8 bases fitting TRBD1. CDR3 size: 13 residues. Germline-derived CDR1 and CDR2 are MNHNS and SASEGT. The V and J ends lost 6 bases and 15 bases, in that order; junction bases with no gene match: 13.

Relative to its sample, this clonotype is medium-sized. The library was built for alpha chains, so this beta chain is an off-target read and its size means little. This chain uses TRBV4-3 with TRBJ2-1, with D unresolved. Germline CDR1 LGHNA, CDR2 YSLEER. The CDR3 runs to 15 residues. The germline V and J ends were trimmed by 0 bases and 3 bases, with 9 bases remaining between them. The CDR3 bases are TGCGCCAGCAGCCAAGATCTTCAGCTCTACAATGAGCAGTTCTTC. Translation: CASSQDLQLYNEQFF.

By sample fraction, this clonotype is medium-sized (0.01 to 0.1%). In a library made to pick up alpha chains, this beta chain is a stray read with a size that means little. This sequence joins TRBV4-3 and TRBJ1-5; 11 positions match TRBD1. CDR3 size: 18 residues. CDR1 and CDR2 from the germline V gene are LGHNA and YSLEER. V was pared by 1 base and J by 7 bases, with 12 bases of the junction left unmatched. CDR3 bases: TGCGCCAGCAGCCAAGGGGGTCTGGACAGGGGGCCAGGGCAGCCCCAGCATTTT. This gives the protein CASSQGGLDRGPGQPQHF.

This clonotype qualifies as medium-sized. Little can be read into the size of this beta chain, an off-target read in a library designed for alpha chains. The CDR3 nucleotides are TGTGCCAGCAGCCATGCTAGCGGGATGTACGAGCAGTACTTC. Translation: CASSHASGMYEQYF. The rearrangement uses TRBV3-1 and TRBJ2-7, with 9 bases aligning to TRBD2. The CDR3 length is 14 residues. Germline V CDR1 and CDR2: LGHDT, YNNKEL (reference sequence). Trimming at V came to 3 bases and at J to 4 bases, leaving 4 bases not matched to a gene.

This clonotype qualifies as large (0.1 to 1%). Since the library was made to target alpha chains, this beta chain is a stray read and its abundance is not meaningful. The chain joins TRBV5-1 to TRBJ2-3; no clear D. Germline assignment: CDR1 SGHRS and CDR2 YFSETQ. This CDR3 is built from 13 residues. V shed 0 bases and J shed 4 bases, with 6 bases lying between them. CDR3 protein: CASSLVSADTQYF. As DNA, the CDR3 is TGCGCCAGCAGCTTGGTGTCCGCAGATACGCAGTATTTT.

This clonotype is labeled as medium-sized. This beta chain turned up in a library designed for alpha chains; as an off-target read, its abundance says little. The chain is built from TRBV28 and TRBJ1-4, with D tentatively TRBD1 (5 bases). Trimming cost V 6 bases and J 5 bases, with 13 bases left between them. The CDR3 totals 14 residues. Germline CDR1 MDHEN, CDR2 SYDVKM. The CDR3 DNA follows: TGTGCCAGCAGACAGCAGGGAGGGAATGAAAAACTGTTTTTT. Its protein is CASRQQGGNEKLFF.

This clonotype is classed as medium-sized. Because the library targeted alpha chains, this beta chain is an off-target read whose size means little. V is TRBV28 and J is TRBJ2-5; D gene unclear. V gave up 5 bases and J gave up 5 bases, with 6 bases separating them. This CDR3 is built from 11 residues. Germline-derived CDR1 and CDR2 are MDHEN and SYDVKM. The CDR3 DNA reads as TGTGCCAGCAGTCAACAGGAGACCCAGTACTTC. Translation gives CASSQQETQYF.

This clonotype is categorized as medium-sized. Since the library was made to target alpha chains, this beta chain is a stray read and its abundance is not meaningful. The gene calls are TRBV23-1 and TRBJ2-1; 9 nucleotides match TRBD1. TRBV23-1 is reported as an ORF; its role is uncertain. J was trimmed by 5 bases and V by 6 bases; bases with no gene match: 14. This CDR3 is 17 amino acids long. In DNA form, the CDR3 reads TGCGCCAGCAGGACCGTACCGGGACAGGGTGAGGACAATGAGCAGTTCTTC. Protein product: CASRTVPGQGEDNEQFF.

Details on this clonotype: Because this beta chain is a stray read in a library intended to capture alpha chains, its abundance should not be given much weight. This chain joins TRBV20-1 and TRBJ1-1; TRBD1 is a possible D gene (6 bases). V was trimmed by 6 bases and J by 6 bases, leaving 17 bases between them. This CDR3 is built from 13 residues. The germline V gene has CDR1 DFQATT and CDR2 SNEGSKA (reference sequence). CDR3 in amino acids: CSAKTGGHAEAFF. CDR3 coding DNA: TGCAGTGCCAAGACGGGGGGACACGCTGAAGCTTTCTTT.

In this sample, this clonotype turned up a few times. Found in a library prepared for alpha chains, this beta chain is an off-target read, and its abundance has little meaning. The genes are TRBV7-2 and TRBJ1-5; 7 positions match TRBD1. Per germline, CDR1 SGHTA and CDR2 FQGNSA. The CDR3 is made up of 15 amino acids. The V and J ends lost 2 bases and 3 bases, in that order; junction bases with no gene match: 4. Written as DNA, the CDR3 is TGTGCCAGCAGCTTACAAGGGGGCCCCAATCAGCCCCAGCATTTT. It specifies CASSLQGGPNQPQHF. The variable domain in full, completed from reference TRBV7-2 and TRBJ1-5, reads GAGVSQSPSNKVTEKGKDVELRCDPISGHTALYWYRQSLGQGLEFLIYFQGNSAPDKSGLPSDRFSAERTGGSVSTLTIQRTQQEDSAVYLCASSLQGGPNQPQHFGDGTRLSIL.

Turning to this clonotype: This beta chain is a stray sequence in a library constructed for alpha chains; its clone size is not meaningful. The CDR3 sequence: CASSRRGQGSEQYF. The DNA of the CDR3 is TGTGCCAGCAGTCGCCGAGGTCAGGGGAGCGAGCAGTACTTC. The rearrangement links TRBV6-2 or TRBV6-3 to TRBJ2-7, with D possibly matching TRBD1 (6 bases). The CDR3 loop spans 14 amino acids. V lost 5 bases to trimming and J lost 6 bases, with 17 bases between them. Germline CDR1 and CDR2: MNHEY and SVGEGT.

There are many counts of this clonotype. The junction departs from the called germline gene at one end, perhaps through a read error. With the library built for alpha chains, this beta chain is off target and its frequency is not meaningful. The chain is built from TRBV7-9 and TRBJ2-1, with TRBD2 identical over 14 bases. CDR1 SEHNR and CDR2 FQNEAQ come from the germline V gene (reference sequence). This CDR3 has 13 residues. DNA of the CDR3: TGTGCCAGCAGCCCCGGGACTAGCGGGAGATTTACCTTC. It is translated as CASSPGTSGRFTF.

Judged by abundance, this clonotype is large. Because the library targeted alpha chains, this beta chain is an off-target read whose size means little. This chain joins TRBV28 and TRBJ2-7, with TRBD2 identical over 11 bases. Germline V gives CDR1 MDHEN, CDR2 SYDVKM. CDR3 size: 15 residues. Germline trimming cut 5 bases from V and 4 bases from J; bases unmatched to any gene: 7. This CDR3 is CASSPWTSGLYEQYF. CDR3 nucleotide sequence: TGTGCCAGCAGTCCCTGGACTAGCGGGTTATACGAGCAGTACTTC. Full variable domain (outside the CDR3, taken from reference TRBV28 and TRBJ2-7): DVKVTQSSRYLVKRTGEKVFLECVQDMDHENMFWYRQDPGLGLRLIYFSYDVKMKEKGDIPEGYSVSREKKERFSLILESASTNQTSMYLCASSPWTSGLYEQYFGPGTRLTVT.

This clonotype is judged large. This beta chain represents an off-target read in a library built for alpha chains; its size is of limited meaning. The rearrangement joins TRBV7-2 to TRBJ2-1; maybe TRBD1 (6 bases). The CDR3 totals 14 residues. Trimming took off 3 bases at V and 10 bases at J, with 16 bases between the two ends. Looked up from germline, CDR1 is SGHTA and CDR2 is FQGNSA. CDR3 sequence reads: CASSFRQQGPEQFF. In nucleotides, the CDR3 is TGTGCCAGCAGCTTTAGACAACAGGGTCCCGAGCAGTTCTTC.

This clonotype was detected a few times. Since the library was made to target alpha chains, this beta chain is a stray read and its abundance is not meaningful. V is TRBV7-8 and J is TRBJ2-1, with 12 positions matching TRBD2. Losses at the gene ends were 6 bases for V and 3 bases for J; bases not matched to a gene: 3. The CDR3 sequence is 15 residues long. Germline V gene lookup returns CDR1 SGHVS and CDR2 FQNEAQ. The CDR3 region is CASRLLAGGYNEQFF. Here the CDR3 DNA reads TGTGCCAGCAGGCTACTAGCGGGGGGCTACAATGAGCAGTTCTTC.

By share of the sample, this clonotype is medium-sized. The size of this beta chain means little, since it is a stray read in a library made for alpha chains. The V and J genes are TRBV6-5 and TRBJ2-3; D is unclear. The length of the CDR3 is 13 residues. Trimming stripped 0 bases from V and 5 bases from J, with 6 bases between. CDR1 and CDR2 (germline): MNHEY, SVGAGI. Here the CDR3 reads CASSYSTKDTQYF. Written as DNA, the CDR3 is TGTGCCAGCAGTTACTCGACAAAAGATACGCAGTATTTT.

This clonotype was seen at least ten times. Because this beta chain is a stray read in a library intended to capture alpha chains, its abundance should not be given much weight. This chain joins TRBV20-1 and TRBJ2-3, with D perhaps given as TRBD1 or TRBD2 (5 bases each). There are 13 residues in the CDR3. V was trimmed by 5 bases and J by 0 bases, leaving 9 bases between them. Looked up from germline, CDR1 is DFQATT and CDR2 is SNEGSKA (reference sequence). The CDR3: CSAWGRSTDTQYF. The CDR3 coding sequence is TGCAGTGCTTGGGGACGTAGCACAGATACGCAGTATTTT.

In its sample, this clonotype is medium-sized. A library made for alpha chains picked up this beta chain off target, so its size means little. CDR3 nucleotide sequence: TGTGCCAGCGGTACGCCCTACAATGAGCAGTTCTTC. This translates into CASGTPYNEQFF. The chain uses TRBV7-9 and TRBJ2-1, with D uncertain. Germline V CDR1 and CDR2: SEHNR, FQNEAQ (reference sequence). CDR3 length: 12 amino acids. V gave up 8 bases and J gave up 2 bases, with 7 bases separating them.

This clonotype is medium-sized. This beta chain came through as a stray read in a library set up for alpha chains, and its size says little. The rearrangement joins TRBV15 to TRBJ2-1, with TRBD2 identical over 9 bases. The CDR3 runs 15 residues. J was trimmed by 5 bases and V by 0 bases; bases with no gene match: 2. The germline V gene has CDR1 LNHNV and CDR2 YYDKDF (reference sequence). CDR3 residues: CATSRELAGHNEQFF. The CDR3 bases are TGTGCCACCAGCAGAGAACTAGCGGGCCACAATGAGCAGTTCTTC.

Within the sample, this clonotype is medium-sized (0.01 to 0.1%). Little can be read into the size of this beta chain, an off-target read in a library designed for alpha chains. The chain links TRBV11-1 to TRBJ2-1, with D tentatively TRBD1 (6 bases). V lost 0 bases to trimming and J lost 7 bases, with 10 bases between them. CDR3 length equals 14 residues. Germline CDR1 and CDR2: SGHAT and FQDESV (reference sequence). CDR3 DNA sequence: TGTGCCAGCAGCTTAGCTTTTACAGGGAATGAGCAGTTCTTC. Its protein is CASSLAFTGNEQFF.

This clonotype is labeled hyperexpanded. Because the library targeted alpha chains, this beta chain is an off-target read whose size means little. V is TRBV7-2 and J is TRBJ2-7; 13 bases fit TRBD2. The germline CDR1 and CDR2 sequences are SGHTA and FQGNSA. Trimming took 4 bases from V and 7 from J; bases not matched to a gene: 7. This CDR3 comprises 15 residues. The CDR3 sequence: CASSSGLAGVGEQYF. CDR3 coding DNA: TGTGCCAGCAGCTCAGGACTAGCGGGAGTGGGGGAGCAGTACTTC.